This T cell receptor beta chain comes out of a study of T-cell reconstitution after alpha-beta-depleted transplantation in children. Overall study results and limits: The study reportedly traced alpha-beta T cells about two months after transplant to several hundred expanded graft clones.

In the case of this clonotype: No antigen is known for it.

Unique molecular identifiers were incorporated into the prepared TCRbeta library. Each CDR3 protein is one row after TCRdb ran MiXCR on the PCR reads. The repertoire consists of roughly 120,000 distinct CDR3 sequences, with about 9.4% occurring once and the leading ten covering approximately 36%. This TCR was sampled from a boy younger than 10 with acute lymphoblastic leukemia, due to receive a stem cell transplant. Sequenced material: PBMCs, taken before TCRalphabeta/CD19-depleted stem cell transplant.

CDR3 region: CASSLDGRGGWADTQYF. The CDR3 DNA reads TGTGCCAGCAGCTTAGATGGCAGGGGAGGATGGGCAGATACGCAGTATTTT. The chain is built from TRBV11-3 and TRBJ2-3; D tentatively fits TRBD1 or TRBD2 (6 bases each). Germline V gives CDR1 SGHNT, CDR2 YENEEA. Between the trimmed V and J ends, which lost 0 bases and 4 bases, there was a span of 17 bases. The CDR3 has 17 amino acids.